The 9 T cell receptor beta chains listed next were all sequenced from one sample in a study of preoperative IRX-2 immunotherapy in early breast cancer. Method: immunoSEQ multiplex PCR; TCRdb's copy keeps in-frame clones and lacks some. The sample carries about 33,000 clones, roughly 90% recorded once. Regarding treatment: preoperative locoregional IRX-2 cytokine immunotherapy. This specimen was tumor tissue, taken after IRX-2 immunotherapy. These receptors were taken from a human donor with breast cancer.

As DNA, the CDR3 is TGTGCCAGCAGTTACCCCCGTAGTGACAATGAGCAGTTCTTC. Amino acids: CASSYPRSDNEQFF. The rearrangement joins TRBV6-8 to TRBJ2-1, with D hard to call. Trimming took off 2 bases at V and 5 bases at J, with 10 bases between the two ends. The CDR3 spans 14 residues. Germline CDR1 MNHGY, CDR2 SAAAGT.

The chain has TRBV19 and TRBJ1-5; D is possibly TRBD1 (5 bases). The CDR3 consists of 15 residues. Germline V gene data show CDR1 as LNHDA and CDR2 as SQIVND (reference sequence). Trimming cost V 3 bases and J 7 bases, with 16 bases left between them. CDR3: CASSMRQGGLQPQHF. CDR3 DNA: TGTGCCAGTAGTATGCGTCAGGGCGGCCTCCAGCCCCAGCATTTT.

This chain uses TRBV6-8 with TRBJ1-2; D gene ambiguous. V was shortened by 2 bases and J by 5 bases, with 9 bases between the two germline ends. This CDR3 has 13 residues. Germline assignment: CDR1 MNHGY and CDR2 SAAAGT. The CDR3 DNA sequence: TGTGCCAGCAGTTACACAGCGAAATATGGCTACACCTTC. Encoded protein: CASSYTAKYGYTF.

The V gene is TRBV6-8, the J gene TRBJ2-5; D is ambiguous. Per the germline V gene, CDR1 is MNHGY and CDR2 is SAAAGT. Trimming shortened V by 6 bases and J by 4 bases, and 12 bases separated the two germline ends. This CDR3 is 13 amino acids long. The CDR3 is CASSGRLGETQYF. CDR3 nucleotides: TGTGCCAGCAGCGGAAGGTTAGGAGAGACCCAGTACTTC.

The V gene is TRBV11-3, the J gene TRBJ2-2; tentative D call: TRBD1 (6 bases). The CDR3 is 16 residues long. CDR1 and CDR2 (germline): SGHNT, YENEEA. Trimming left V 5 bases short and J 8 bases short, with 21 bases between. The CDR3, as DNA: TGTGCCAGCAGCCCAGGGGCAGGGTTACGCGGAGGGGAGCTGTTTTTT. This translates into CASSPGAGLRGGELFF.

The chain links TRBV29-1 to TRBJ2-2, with TRBD1 identical over 7 bases. V trimming: 7 bases; J trimming: 6 bases; junction bases outside the gene matches: 11. CDR3 size: 14 residues. The V gene's germline CDR1 is SQVTM and CDR2 ANQGSEA. CDR3 bases: TGCAGCGCCCAAGGACAGGTCGGGGCCGGGGAGCTGTTTTTT. Encoded protein: CSAQGQVGAGELFF.

This chain links TRBV11-3 with TRBJ2-7; 9 positions match TRBD1. Germline CDR1 and CDR2: SGHNT and YENEEA. The CDR3 length is 14 residues. Trimming removed 3 bases from V and 5 bases from J; junction bases left unmatched: 5. This CDR3 is CASSFRTGVDEQYF. CDR3 bases: TGTGCCAGCAGCTTTAGGACAGGGGTCGACGAGCAGTACTTC.

The J gene is TRBJ2-2, the V gene TRBV5-1, with 11 positions matching TRBD1. The CDR3 runs 18 residues. V shed 1 base, J shed 1 base, and the junction held 6 bases outside the gene matches. Germline V gives CDR1 SGHRS, CDR2 YFSETQ. The CDR3 DNA reads as TGCGCCAGCAGCTTGAGGACAGGGGGCAGTAAGAACACCGGGGAGCTGTTTTTT. This codes for CASSLRTGGSKNTGELFF.

The gene calls are TRBV6-8 and TRBJ1-1; tentatively, D is TRBD1 (5 bases). The germline V gene has CDR1 MNHGY and CDR2 SAAAGT. The CDR3 is made up of 15 amino acids. Trimming removed 0 bases from V and 4 bases from J, with 12 bases in between. The CDR3 DNA is TGTGCCAGCAGTTACTCGGGGACCGTTCGCACTGAAGCTTTCTTT. It specifies CASSYSGTVRTEAFF.